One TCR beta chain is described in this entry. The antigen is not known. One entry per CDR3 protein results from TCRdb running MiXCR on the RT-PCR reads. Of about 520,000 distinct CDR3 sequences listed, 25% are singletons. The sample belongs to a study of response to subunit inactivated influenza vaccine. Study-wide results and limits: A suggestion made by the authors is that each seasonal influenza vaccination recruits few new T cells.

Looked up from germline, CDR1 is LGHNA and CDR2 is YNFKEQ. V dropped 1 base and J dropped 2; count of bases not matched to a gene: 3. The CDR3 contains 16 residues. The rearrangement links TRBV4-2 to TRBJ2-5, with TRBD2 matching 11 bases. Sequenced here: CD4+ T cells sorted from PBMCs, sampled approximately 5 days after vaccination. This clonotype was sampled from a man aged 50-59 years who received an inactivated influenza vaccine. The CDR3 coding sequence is TGTGCCAGCAGCCAAGCGGGACTAGCGGCTCAAGAGACCCAGTACTTC. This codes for CASSQAGLAAQETQYF.